One sample yielded the 8 T cell receptor beta chains listed below, sequenced in a study of blood T cell repertoires in COVID-19 (dated by TCRdb to the early 2020s). Libraries were built with the immunoSEQ multiplex PCR assay. TCRdb stores this immuneACCESS table with in-frame sequences only. Part of the clones is absent; in the studies checked, under half of the shortfall reflects unresolved V genes, and no reason is known for the rest. Recorded for this sample are around 180,000 clones; approximately 85% of them occurred a single time. Around 9.8% of the sample is held by the ten biggest clonotypes. Sequenced material: peripheral blood. The receptors were sampled from a woman aged 80 or over with acute or convalescent COVID-19.

This clone was seen a single time. The chain links TRBV27 to TRBJ2-1; 8 nucleotides agree with TRBD2. The CDR3 extends over 16 amino acids. CDR1 is MNHEY, CDR2 SMNVEV, per germline (reference sequence). J gave up 6 bases and V 5 bases, and 12 bases lay outside the gene matches. The CDR3 loop reads CASSQPAGVSGNEQFF. The CDR3 DNA follows: TGTGCCAGCAGTCAACCAGCGGGAGTAAGTGGCAATGAGCAGTTCTTC.

This clone has just a few counts. The chain links TRBV27 to TRBJ2-1; TRBD2 matches at 8 bases. The V segment lost 6 bases and the J segment 10 bases; nucleotides outside the gene matches: 11. The CDR3 has 14 residues. Germline CDR1 is MNHEY and CDR2 is SMNVEV (reference sequence). The CDR3, as DNA: TGTGCCAGCAGGGAAGCGGGGGCCCTCGGGGAGCAGTTCTTC. This codes for CASREAGALGEQFF.

J is TRBJ2-2 and V is TRBV7-2; D perhaps matches TRBD2 (6 bases). CDR1 is SGHTA and CDR2 is FQGNSA in the germline V gene. CDR3 size: 14 residues. V was trimmed by 0 bases and J by 4 bases, leaving 6 bases between them. CDR3 in amino acids: CASSLAGGTGELFF. The CDR3 bases are TGTGCCAGCAGCTTAGCGGGAGGCACCGGGGAGCTGTTTTTT.

The chain links TRBV29-1 to TRBJ1-4; no firm D call. The CDR3 loop spans 10 amino acids. Germline V gives CDR1 SQVTM, CDR2 ANQGSEA. Trimming stripped 5 bases from V and 6 bases from J, with 4 bases between. The CDR3 reads CSVLDEKLFF. The CDR3, as DNA: TGCAGCGTTCTAGATGAAAAACTGTTTTTT.

The genes are TRBV5-1 and TRBJ2-5, with D unclear. The CDR3 loop spans 13 amino acids. The V end lost 4 bases, the J end lost 3 bases, and 10 bases lay between the germline ends. The germline CDR1 and CDR2 sequences are SGHRS and YFSETQ. The CDR3, as DNA: TGCGCCAGCAGCCCGCAGGTTGAAGAGACCCAGTACTTC. The encoded protein is CASSPQVEETQYF.

The rearrangement links TRBV7-2 to TRBJ1-5, with D perhaps matching TRBD1 (6 bases). The CDR3 runs 15 residues. The germline V gene encodes CDR1 SGHTA and CDR2 FQGNSA. V was trimmed by 4 bases and J by 1 base, leaving 11 bases between them. CDR3 coding DNA: TGTGCCAGCAGCTCGACCGGACAGAGCAATCAGCCCCAGCATTTT. As protein: CASSSTGQSNQPQHF.

In this sample, this clone turned up once. The rearrangement links TRBV19 to TRBJ2-3; tentative D call: TRBD2 (5 bases). The CDR3 covers 15 residues. Germline lookup yields CDR1 LNHDA and CDR2 SQIVND (reference sequence). Trimming removed 4 bases at V and 2 bases at J, with 13 bases between. The CDR3 DNA sequence: TGTGCCAGTAGTAAGGCAGGACTTATCACAGATACGCAGTATTTT. Translation: CASSKAGLITDTQYF. Supplemented by reference TRBV19 and TRBJ2-3, the full variable domain reads DGGITQSPKYLFRKEGQNVTLSCEQNLNHDAMYWYRQDPGQGLRLIYYSQIVNDFQKGDIAEGYSVSREKKESFPLTVTSAQKNPTAFYLCASSKAGLITDTQYFGPGTRLTVL.

This clone was picked up a small number of times. V is TRBV14 and J is TRBJ2-2; tentatively, D is TRBD2 (6 bases). Trimming took off 4 bases at V and 1 base at J, with 16 bases between the two ends. Germline lookup yields CDR1 SGHDN and CDR2 FVKESK. The CDR3 totals 17 residues. The CDR3 loop reads CASSRDLDSGNTGELFF. The CDR3 DNA reads as TGTGCCAGCAGCCGGGATCTAGATAGCGGGAACACCGGGGAGCTGTTTTTT.